A single sample is the source of the 20 T cell receptor beta chains below, sequenced in a study of identifying expanded T cells in peripheral blood. The table came from immunoSEQ multiplex PCR; TCRdb's copy has only in-frame clones and leaves some out. The sample carries some 97,000 clones, 80% to 90% recorded once. Sample: blood. The receptors stem from a person aged 18 to 75 in good health.

The chain uses TRBV7-3 and TRBJ1-4; D remains ambiguous. The V and J ends lost 5 bases and 0 bases respectively, with 10 bases between them. This CDR3 is built from 15 residues. Germline assignment: CDR1 SGHTA and CDR2 FQGTGA. The CDR3 sequence is CASSLSGSTNEKLFF. In DNA, the CDR3 is TGTGCCAGCAGCCTATCGGGGTCAACTAATGAAAAACTGTTTTTT.

V usage is TRBV5-6 and J usage is TRBJ2-1; D not certain. The germline gives CDR1 SGHDT, CDR2 YYEEEE. The CDR3 runs 13 residues. Trimming cost V 5 bases and J 1 base, with 7 bases left between them. The CDR3 DNA is TGTGCCAGCAGGACGGTTTCCTACAATGAGCAGTTCTTC. Protein product: CASRTVSYNEQFF.

The chain employs TRBV7-3 and TRBJ2-2; D not certain. Germline V gene lookup returns CDR1 SGHTA and CDR2 FQGTGA. V lost 6 bases to trimming and J lost 4 bases, with 9 bases between them. The CDR3 runs to 13 residues. The CDR3 coding sequence is TGTGCCAGCAGTCCCGGCGTCACCGGGGAGCTGTTTTTT. Translation gives CASSPGVTGELFF.

V is TRBV5-1 and J is TRBJ2-7, with D maybe TRBD2 (6 bases). This CDR3 is 15 amino acids long. Germline CDR1 and CDR2: SGHRS and YFSETQ. Trimming took 0 bases from V and 0 from J, leaving 10 bases between them. This CDR3 reads CASSLVRGSSYEQYF. The CDR3 coding sequence is TGCGCCAGCAGCTTGGTACGGGGGAGCTCCTACGAGCAGTACTTC.

As DNA, the CDR3 is TGTGCCAGCTCACCGCTATCAGGGTCCAGCGAGCAGTACTTC. Protein product: CASSPLSGSSEQYF. The chain is built from TRBV18 and TRBJ2-7, with a possible D match to TRBD1 (5 bases). Germline assignment: CDR1 KGHSH and CDR2 LQKENI. V shed 3 bases and J shed 6 bases, with 15 bases lying between them. The CDR3 runs to 14 residues. Drawing the rest from reference TRBV18 and TRBJ2-7, the complete variable domain is NAGVMQNPRHLVRRRGQEARLRCSPMKGHSHVYWYRQLPEEGLKFMVYLQKENIIDESGMPKERFSAEFPKEGPSILRIQQVVRGDSAAYFCASSPLSGSSEQYFGPGTRLTVT.

The rearrangement links TRBV25-1 to TRBJ1-1; 8 nucleotides align to TRBD1. CDR1 MGHDK and CDR2 SYGVNS come from the germline V gene. CDR3 length: 15 amino acids. V shed 4 bases and J 3 bases; nucleotides not matched to a gene: 7. The CDR3 nucleotides read TGTGCCAGCAGTGGAAGGACAGGGACTTACACTGAAGCTTTCTTT. It is translated as CASSGRTGTYTEAFF.

This chain joins TRBV30 and TRBJ2-2; the D gene could be TRBD1 or TRBD2 (5 bases each). Germline V lookup: CDR1 GTSNPN, CDR2 SVGIG (reference sequence). V lost 1 base, J lost 6 bases, and 15 bases lay in between. This CDR3 has 15 residues. The CDR3 region has the DNA TGTGCCTGGAGTGAAGGTCTCGAGGGACCCGGGGAGCTGTTTTTT. Translated, it gives CAWSEGLEGPGELFF.

The DNA of the CDR3 is TGTGCCTGCGACAGGGGGCGGCGCTACTATGGCTACACCTTC. Translating it yields CACDRGRRYYGYTF. J is TRBJ1-2 and V is TRBV30, with 10 bases matching TRBD1. Per the germline V gene, CDR1 is GTSNPN and CDR2 is SVGIG (reference sequence). The V gene end was trimmed by 6 bases and the J gene end by 3 bases; junction bases not matched to a gene: 7. The CDR3 sequence is 14 residues long.

This clone was recorded only once. The CDR3 here is CASSYLGQGGEQYF. CDR3 nucleotides: TGTGCCAGCAGTTACCTGGGACAGGGAGGCGAGCAGTACTTC. This chain connects TRBV6-5 to TRBJ2-7, with 9 bases aligning to TRBD1. This CDR3 region has 14 residues. Unmatched junction bases numbered 5, after V lost 2 bases and J lost 6 bases. The V gene's germline CDR1 is MNHEY and CDR2 SVGAGI.

This chain connects TRBV5-6 to TRBJ1-3; the D gene is possibly TRBD1 (5 bases). In germline, CDR1 is SGHDT, CDR2 YYEEEE. The CDR3 extends over 17 amino acids. The V gene lost 3 bases and the J gene lost 0 bases, with 16 bases spanning the gap. CDR3 DNA: TGTGCCAGCAGCTCCCAACGGGACGGCCGCTCTGGAAACACCATATATTTT. Amino acid sequence: CASSSQRDGRSGNTIYF.

This sequence joins TRBV6-6 and TRBJ1-5, with 7 bases aligning to TRBD1. In germline, CDR1 is MNHNY, CDR2 SVGAGI (reference sequence). V was clipped by 5 bases and J by 0 bases; unmatched bases: 7. The CDR3 has 16 amino acids. As DNA, the CDR3 is TGTGCCAGCAGTCAGGAGGGACAGCTTAGCAATCAGCCCCAGCATTTT. This codes for CASSQEGQLSNQPQHF.

The chain is built from TRBV10-2 and TRBJ1-2, with unresolved D. The V and J ends lost 6 bases and 3 bases respectively, with 14 bases between them. The CDR3 spans 14 residues. Germline CDR1 is WSHSY and CDR2 is SAAADI. As DNA, the CDR3 is TGCGCCAGCAGCCGGACTCATTCAGACTATGGCTACACCTTC. Its protein is CASSRTHSDYGYTF.

This chain uses TRBV5-1 with TRBJ1-4, with a weak D call TRBD1 (5 bases). This CDR3 is built from 14 residues. From germline, CDR1 is SGHRS and CDR2 YFSETQ. V lost 2 bases and J lost 8, with 13 bases in between. The CDR3 is CASSLAGRGEKLFF. The CDR3 DNA reads TGCGCCAGCAGCTTAGCAGGGAGAGGGGAAAAACTGTTTTTT.

The genes are TRBV4-1 and TRBJ2-6; weak D call: TRBD2 (7 bases). Trimming shortened V by 3 bases and J by 0 bases, and 15 bases separated the two germline ends. This CDR3 contains 18 residues. Germline CDR1 and CDR2: MGHRA and YSYEKL. Here the CDR3 DNA reads TGCGCCAGCAGCCATCTCAGGGGAGGGGGCTCTGGGGCCAACGTCCTGACTTTC. Encoded protein: CASSHLRGGGSGANVLTF.

This chain links TRBV19 with TRBJ2-2; TRBD1 aligns across 10 bases. Per the germline V gene, CDR1 is LNHDA and CDR2 is SQIVND (reference sequence). V shed 4 bases, J shed 0 bases, and the junction held 2 bases outside the gene matches. The CDR3 has 16 residues. The CDR3 spells CASSTGQGANTGELFF. The CDR3 nucleotides are TGTGCCAGTAGTACAGGACAGGGGGCGAACACCGGGGAGCTGTTTTTT.

The gene calls are TRBV29-1 and TRBJ1-2, with D unclear. CDR1 SQVTM and CDR2 ANQGSEA come from the germline V gene. This CDR3 is 11 amino acids long. V shed 4 bases and J shed 4 bases, with 7 bases lying between them. The CDR3 nucleotides are TGCAGCGTTGCGGACGGCTATGGCTACACCTTC. Translation gives CSVADGYGYTF.

This clone has a handful of counts. The chain combines TRBV5-6 with TRBJ2-7; 8 bases line up with TRBD2. The CDR3 consists of 12 residues. The germline CDR1 and CDR2 sequences are SGHDT and YYEEEE. The junction had 2 bases not matched to a gene; V was cut back by 7 bases and J by 2 bases. The CDR3 spells CASSGLAYEQYF. The CDR3 region has the DNA TGTGCCAGCTCGGGACTAGCCTACGAGCAGTACTTC. Full variable domain (remainder filled in from reference TRBV5-6 and TRBJ2-7): DAGVTQSPTHLIKTRGQQVTLRCSPKSGHDTVSWYQQALGQGPQFIFQYYEEEERQRGNFPDRFSGHQFPNYSSELNVNALLLGDSALYLCASSGLAYEQYFGPGTRLTVT.

CDR3 loop: CASSTTGVETEAFF. The CDR3 DNA follows: TGTGCCAGCAGCACGACAGGGGTTGAGACTGAAGCTTTCTTT. The rearrangement links TRBV9 to TRBJ1-1, with 8 bases lining up with TRBD1. The CDR3 is 14 amino acids. Germline lookup yields CDR1 SGDLS and CDR2 YYNGEE. Trimming removed 4 bases from V and 5 bases from J; junction bases left unmatched: 7.

V usage is TRBV13 and J usage is TRBJ1-3; D not certain. The V gene lost 0 bases and the J gene lost 2 bases, with 11 bases spanning the gap. CDR3 length: 16 residues. Per germline, CDR1 PRHDT and CDR2 FYEKMQ (reference sequence). DNA for the CDR3: TGTGCCAGCAGCTTAGGCGGGAGAGGAGCTGGAAACACCATATATTTT. It specifies CASSLGGRGAGNTIYF.

This sequence joins TRBV14 and TRBJ2-1; TRBD2 matches 9 bases. Germline loops: CDR1 SGHDN, CDR2 FVKESK. The CDR3 is made up of 17 amino acids. Trimming cost V 3 bases and J 2 bases; bases outside gene matches: 8. The DNA for the CDR3 is TGTGCCAGCAGCCAGGGTTGGCTAGCGGGAACCTACAATGAGCAGTTCTTC. Protein sequence: CASSQGWLAGTYNEQFF. The full variable domain, in which reference TRBV14 and TRBJ2-1 provide the parts outside the CDR3, is EAGVTQFPSHSVIEKGQTVTLRCDPISGHDNLYWYRRVMGKEIKFLLHFVKESKQDESGMPNNRFLAERTGGTYSTLKVQPAELEDSGVYFCASSQGWLAGTYNEQFFGPGTRLTVL.